Shown below are 25 T cell receptor beta chains from a single sample sequenced in a study of shared clonotypes between healthy human individuals. Positive CCR7 selection of CD45RO-negative cells yielded the naive CD8 cells, and terminally differentiated effector memory CD45RA+ cells were excluded. Sequencing was performed with immunoSEQ multiplex PCR; in TCRdb, only in-frame clones are kept and a portion is missing. Counted here are approximately 2,200,000 clones, about 93% occurring once; the ten biggest clones make up under 2%. Sequenced input: naive CD8+ T cells from PBMCs. These receptors all stem from a man younger than 35 in good health. Some clones in this sample may be carry-over from other donors' samples.

The genes are TRBV29-1 and TRBJ2-1; 8 bases align to TRBD2. Germline V lookup: CDR1 SQVTM, CDR2 ANQGSEA. The V segment lost 5 bases and the J segment 1 base; nucleotides outside the gene matches: 10. CDR3 length equals 16 residues. This CDR3 reads CSVHREGGRSYNEQFF. The CDR3 nucleotides are TGCAGCGTTCATCGGGAGGGAGGGCGTTCCTACAATGAGCAGTTCTTC.

CDR3 sequence: CASFNGPQETQYF. The CDR3 DNA sequence: TGTGCCAGCTTCAACGGCCCACAAGAGACCCAGTACTTC. This chain joins TRBV6-1 and TRBJ2-5; D unresolved. Germline V gene lookup returns CDR1 MNHNS and CDR2 SASEGT. Trimming removed 8 bases at V and 2 bases at J, with 12 bases between. The CDR3 is made up of 13 amino acids.

The genes are TRBV11-2 and TRBJ1-2; D unclear. V lost 0 bases and J lost 6, with 14 bases in between. Germline V CDR1 and CDR2: SGHAT, FQNNGV. This CDR3 has 15 amino acids. The CDR3 here is CASSLDGARTDGYTF. The CDR3 region has the DNA TGTGCCAGCAGCTTAGACGGCGCGAGAACCGATGGCTACACCTTC.

The chain has TRBV9 and TRBJ2-2; D is undetermined. The CDR3 has 13 residues. Per the germline V gene, CDR1 is SGDLS and CDR2 is YYNGEE. Trimming left V 4 bases short and J 6 bases short, with 10 bases between. The CDR3 loop is CASSPPEAGELFF. DNA for the CDR3: TGTGCCAGCAGCCCCCCAGAGGCCGGGGAGCTGTTTTTT.

For this clone: Other DNA sequences in this sample translate to the same CDR3. The genes are TRBV27 and TRBJ1-2; D remains unclear. The CDR3 totals 11 residues. V dropped 4 bases and J dropped 5 bases, with 5 bases sitting between them. CDR1 is MNHEY and CDR2 is SMNVEV in the germline V gene (reference sequence). CDR3 nucleotides: TGTGCCAGCAGTTCTGGGTATGGCTACACCTTC. It encodes CASSSGYGYTF.

This clone was recorded once. V and J are TRBV30 and TRBJ2-7, with no clear D. The V and J ends lost 8 bases and 2 bases respectively, with 19 bases between them. CDR1 is GTSNPN and CDR2 is SVGIG in the germline V gene (reference sequence). This CDR3 is 14 amino acids long. CDR3 residues: CAGGRAAETYEQYF. The CDR3, as DNA: TGTGCCGGTGGACGGGCAGCTGAAACCTACGAGCAGTACTTC.

The V call is TRBV21-1, the J call TRBJ2-2; the table's D gene call, TRBD2, was not cross checked with the DNA. TRBV21-1 is flagged as a pseudogene. This CDR3 spans 14 amino acids. CDR3 DNA: TGTGCCAGCAGCACAAAGGGAGGCACCGGGGAGCTGTTTTTT. Its translation is CASSTKGGTGELFF.

This chain joins TRBV27 and TRBJ2-7, with TRBD2 identical over 7 bases. The germline V gene encodes CDR1 MNHEY and CDR2 SMNVEV (reference sequence). V was clipped by 4 bases and J by 3 bases; unmatched bases: 6. This CDR3 has 14 amino acids. CDR3 bases: TGTGCCAGCAGTTCCGGACTAGGTCTCTACGAGCAGTACTTC. Its protein is CASSSGLGLYEQYF.

V and J are TRBV29-1 and TRBJ2-2; D is perhaps TRBD1 (6 bases). Between the trimmed V and J ends, which lost 7 bases and 7 bases, there was a span of 10 bases. The germline V gene has CDR1 SQVTM and CDR2 ANQGSEA. CDR3 length: 11 amino acids. CDR3 DNA sequence: TGCAGCGGGTTGGACAGCGGGGAGCTGTTTTTT. Protein: CSGLDSGELFF.

The chain carries TRBV29-1 and TRBJ1-2; 7 nucleotides align to TRBD1. The germline V gene encodes CDR1 SQVTM and CDR2 ANQGSEA. The CDR3 consists of 12 residues. V shed 6 bases and J 4 bases; nucleotides not matched to a gene: 5. In nucleotides, the CDR3 is TGCAGCGTGGAGACAGGGTTCTATGGCTACACCTTC. This encodes CSVETGFYGYTF.

The chain links TRBV5-6 to TRBJ2-3; 7 positions match TRBD2. Trimming removed 4 bases from V and 4 bases from J; junction bases left unmatched: 9. The CDR3 loop spans 15 amino acids. Germline V gene lookup returns CDR1 SGHDT and CDR2 YYEEEE. The CDR3: CASSPPQREADTQYF. CDR3 DNA sequence: TGTGCCAGCAGCCCCCCTCAGCGGGAAGCAGATACGCAGTATTTT.

The chain joins TRBV27 to TRBJ2-2; D uncertain. There are 13 residues in the CDR3. Trimming removed 8 bases at V and 7 bases at J, with 14 bases between. Germline CDR1 reads MNHEY; CDR2 reads SMNVEV (reference sequence). The CDR3 is CASSSKLVGELFF. The CDR3, as DNA: TGTGCCAGCTCCTCCAAGTTGGTCGGGGAGCTGTTTTTT.

The chain uses TRBV7-9 and TRBJ2-5; 7 bases match TRBD1. Germline CDR1 reads SEHNR; CDR2 reads FQNEAQ (reference sequence). Trimming cost V 5 bases and J 5 bases; bases outside gene matches: 14. The CDR3 runs to 16 residues. For the CDR3, the DNA is TGTGCCAGCAGCCCAAACAGGGGTCCGGACGAGGAGACCCAGTACTTC. Translation: CASSPNRGPDEETQYF.

The chain carries TRBV7-9 and TRBJ2-7, with 8 bases aligning to TRBD1. V was clipped by 1 base and J by 5 bases; unmatched bases: 10. This CDR3 comprises 16 residues. Germline V CDR1 and CDR2: SEHNR, FQNEAQ (reference sequence). This CDR3 is CASSLGSGQGAHEQYF. The CDR3 bases are TGTGCCAGCAGCTTAGGAAGCGGGCAGGGGGCCCACGAGCAGTACTTC.

The chain couples TRBV27 to TRBJ2-1, with TRBD1 matching 9 bases. Trimming cost V 5 bases and J 4 bases; bases outside gene matches: 6. The CDR3 is made up of 15 amino acids. Germline CDR1 and CDR2: MNHEY and SMNVEV (reference sequence). The CDR3 protein is CASSPPGQGYNEQFF. CDR3 coding DNA: TGTGCCAGCAGTCCCCCGGGACAGGGATACAATGAGCAGTTCTTC.

The chain is built from TRBV10-3 and TRBJ2-1, with 7 bases matching TRBD2. V was pared by 4 bases and J by 7 bases, with 7 bases of the junction left unmatched. The CDR3 extends over 14 amino acids. Germline CDR1 ENHRY, CDR2 SYGVKD. The CDR3 nucleotides are TGTGCCATCAGTGGTGGGGGAGGGCCTAATGAGCAGTTCTTC. Translating it yields CAISGGGGPNEQFF.

This clone was detected once. The V and J genes are TRBV10-3 and TRBJ2-5, with 9 positions matching TRBD1. Germline-derived CDR1 and CDR2 are ENHRY and SYGVKD. The CDR3 contains 13 residues. V lost 7 bases to trimming and J lost 5 bases; unmatched junction nucleotides: 5. The CDR3 nucleotides are TGTGCCATCAAGGGACAGGGCCCTGAGACCCAGTACTTC. This gives the protein CAIKGQGPETQYF.

The rearrangement joins TRBV6-1 to TRBJ2-1; weak D call: TRBD2 (6 bases). Trimming left V 4 bases short and J 8 bases short, with 15 bases between. CDR1 and CDR2 (germline): MNHNS, SASEGT. The CDR3 sequence is 14 residues long. The DNA for the CDR3 is TGTGCCAGCAGTGTTCTAGCGAGTGGCGATGAGCAGTTCTTC. Translation gives CASSVLASGDEQFF.

The table lists this clone with a count of one. This sequence joins TRBV27 and TRBJ2-1; 9 positions match TRBD1. The V gene end was trimmed by 0 bases and the J gene end by 8 bases; junction bases not matched to a gene: 17. Per germline, CDR1 MNHEY and CDR2 SMNVEV (reference sequence). The CDR3 covers 19 residues. In DNA, the CDR3 is TGTGCCAGCAGTTTATCGGGGGGATGGACAGGGGACTGGGACGATGAGCAGTTCTTC. Translation: CASSLSGGWTGDWDDEQFF.

This rearrangement joins TRBV20-1 to TRBJ2-7; D is unclear. V lost 4 bases to trimming and J lost 4 bases, with 8 bases between them. Germline assignment: CDR1 DFQATT and CDR2 SNEGSKA (reference sequence). The CDR3 contains 11 residues. DNA of the CDR3: TGCAGTGCTAACTTCGCATACGAGCAGTACTTC. It yields the protein CSANFAYEQYF.

As regards this clone: The same CDR3 also results from other DNA sequences found in this sample. The chain links TRBV29-1 to TRBJ2-7, with D hard to call. V lost 4 bases and J 3 bases, leaving 7 bases between the germline ends. Germline assignment: CDR1 SQVTM and CDR2 ANQGSEA. The CDR3 is 11 residues long. CDR3 sequence (DNA): TGCAGCGTTGTGTCCGACTACGAGCAGTACTTC. Translation: CSVVSDYEQYF.

The rearrangement links TRBV7-8 to TRBJ2-7; D might be TRBD2 (6 bases). Germline values: CDR1 SGHVS, CDR2 FQNEAQ. Trimming took off 0 bases at V and 3 bases at J, with 18 bases between the two ends. This CDR3 region has 17 residues. The CDR3 sequence: CASSLASGEEVGYEQYF. Written as DNA, the CDR3 is TGTGCCAGCAGCTTAGCATCGGGAGAAGAGGTTGGCTACGAGCAGTACTTC. Looking up the rest from reference TRBV7-8 and TRBJ2-7 gives the full variable domain: GAGVSQSPRYKVAKRGQDVALRCDPISGHVSLFWYQQALGQGPEFLTYFQNEAQLDKSGLPSDRFFAERPEGSVSTLKIQRTQQEDSAVYLCASSLASGEEVGYEQYFGPGTRLTVT.

The V and J genes are TRBV6-1 and TRBJ2-3; 7 nucleotides align to TRBD1. Germline V gene lookup returns CDR1 MNHNS and CDR2 SASEGT. V lost 1 base, J lost 5 bases, and 9 bases stayed unmatched. The CDR3 has 16 residues. The CDR3 DNA sequence: TGTGCCAGCAGTGAAGTAATAGGGGGCGAAGGAGATACGCAGTATTTT. It translates to CASSEVIGGEGDTQYF.

The chain recombines TRBV6-1 with TRBJ1-2; D is possibly TRBD1 (5 bases). V was trimmed by 4 bases and J by 5 bases, leaving 17 bases between them. This CDR3 contains 15 residues. The germline V gene has CDR1 MNHNS and CDR2 SASEGT. The CDR3 bases are TGTGCCAGCAGTGTGCCGACTTCGGGGCCGTATGGCTACACCTTC. Its protein is CASSVPTSGPYGYTF.

The V gene is TRBV19, the J gene TRBJ1-1; the D gene is possibly TRBD1 (5 bases). Germline-derived CDR1 and CDR2 are LNHDA and SQIVND (reference sequence). The CDR3 runs to 13 residues. Trimming stripped 7 bases from V and 5 bases from J, with 14 bases between. The CDR3 spells CASTWVGGTEAFF. The DNA of the CDR3 is TGTGCCAGTACATGGGTCGGGGGGACTGAAGCTTTCTTT.